This T cell receptor beta chain was found in a study of T cells in Graves' hyperthyroidism and ophthalmopathy. Authors of the study amplified TCR beta CDR3 regions from RNA transcripts. When the TCR CDR3 underwent first-round RT-PCR, the HTBI primer set was used. Using its own MiXCR run on the multiplex PCR reads, TCRdb lists one record per CDR3 protein. The table includes roughly 720,000 distinct CDR3 sequences, 17% detected once. The specimen was blood. The source is a man aged 45-65 years with Graves' hyperthyroidism.

The DNA for the CDR3 is TGTGCCAGCAGCGTAGAGGGGGGATCCTACGAGCAGTACTTC. Its translation: CASSVEGGSYEQYF. This chain uses TRBV9 with TRBJ2-7, with D possibly called TRBD1 or TRBD2 (6 bases each). This CDR3 spans 14 amino acids. V shed 0 bases and J shed 1 base, with 8 bases lying between them. From germline, CDR1 is SGDLS and CDR2 YYNGEE. The full variable domain, rest sourced from reference TRBV9 and TRBJ2-7, is DSGVTQTPKHLITATGQRVTLRCSPRSGDLSVYWYQQSLDQGLQFLIQYYNGEERAKGNILERFSAQQFPDLHSELNLSSLELGDSALYFCASSVEGGSYEQYFGPGTRLTVT.